Listed below are T cell receptor beta chains from one sample, sequenced in a study of blood T cell repertoires in COVID-19. The method was immunoSEQ multiplex PCR; TCRdb's version includes in-frame clones alone and lacks a portion of them. Among about 260,000 clones listed, around four fifths were seen once. Sequenced: peripheral blood. The receptors stem from a man in his sixties who had recovered from COVID-19. The CDR3 runs from the conserved cysteine through the conserved F or W. D genes are given only for firm matches. The size entry is marked missing in some rows and otherwise reads once, few, many or a size class.

j_call: TRBJ1-4
v_call: TRBV19
clone_size: few
d_call: NA
cdr3_nt: TGTGCCAGTAGTATTCGGTTGGGCAGGGAAAAACTGTTTTTT
cdr3_aa: CASSIRLGREKLFF

j_call: TRBJ2-2
v_call: TRBV2
clone_size: NA
d_call: TRBD1
cdr3_nt: TGTGCCAGCAGTGAGGTGTCAGGGGGCAGCACCGGGGAGCTGTTTTTT
cdr3_aa: CASSEVSGGSTGELFF

j_call: TRBJ2-1
v_call: TRBV7-7
clone_size: NA
d_call: TRBD2
cdr3_nt: TGTGCCAGCAGCCCCTTGGGGGGGTCCTACAATGAGCAGTTCTTC
cdr3_aa: CASSPLGGSYNEQFF

j_call: TRBJ2-7
v_call: TRBV13
clone_size: once
d_call: NA
cdr3_nt: TGTGCCAGCAGCTTACAGCGGACCTCCTACGAGCAGTACTTC
cdr3_aa: CASSLQRTSYEQYF

j_call: TRBJ2-3
v_call: TRBV2
clone_size: few
d_call: TRBD2
cdr3_nt: TGTGCCAGCAGGGGAGGGACTAGCGGCAGCACAGATACGCAGTATTTT
cdr3_aa: CASRGGTSGSTDTQYF

j_call: TRBJ2-5
v_call: TRBV5-1
clone_size: NA
d_call: TRBD1
cdr3_nt: TGCGCCAGCAGCCGGACAGGTGGCGAGACCCAGTACTTC
cdr3_aa: CASSRTGGETQYF

j_call: TRBJ2-1
v_call: TRBV24-1
clone_size: NA
d_call: TRBD1
cdr3_nt: TGTGCCACCAGTGAGAGGACAGGGAATGAGCAGTTCTTC
cdr3_aa: CATSERTGNEQFF

j_call: TRBJ1-1
v_call: TRBV5-1
clone_size: NA
d_call: NA
cdr3_nt: TGCGCCAGCAGCTTGGGAGGCTCCTTAATGAACACTGAAGCTTTCTTT
cdr3_aa: CASSLGGSLMNTEAFF

j_call: TRBJ2-1
v_call: TRBV6-5
clone_size: NA
d_call: TRBD2
cdr3_nt: TGTGCCAGCAGTTACTCGTCGGGGGGGGCTTACAATGAGCAGTTCTTC
cdr3_aa: CASSYSSGGAYNEQFF

j_call: TRBJ1-1
v_call: TRBV5-1
clone_size: NA
d_call: TRBD1
cdr3_nt: TGCGCCAGCAGTACCGAGGCAGGGGGCACTGAAGCTTTCTTT
cdr3_aa: CASSTEAGGTEAFF

j_call: TRBJ2-4
v_call: TRBV4-1
clone_size: NA
d_call: NA
cdr3_nt: TGCGCCAGCAGCCCGGGACTGGGCCTGACCAAAAACATTCAGTACTTC
cdr3_aa: CASSPGLGLTKNIQYF

j_call: TRBJ1-4
v_call: TRBV20-1
clone_size: NA
d_call: NA
cdr3_nt: TGCAGTGCTAGTCGGGGAGGGATAAACGAAAAACTGTTTTTT
cdr3_aa: CSASRGGINEKLFF

j_call: TRBJ1-2
v_call: TRBV15
clone_size: NA
d_call: NA
cdr3_nt: TGTGCCACCAGCACCCGAGGAGGCAGTTTCTATGGCTACACCTTC
cdr3_aa: CATSTRGGSFYGYTF

j_call: TRBJ1-1
v_call: TRBV27
clone_size: NA
d_call: NA
cdr3_nt: TGTGCCAGCAGTTTATTTGGCGGGGGAGGGGGCACTGAAGCTTTCTTT
cdr3_aa: CASSLFGGGGGTEAFF

j_call: TRBJ1-2
v_call: TRBV19
clone_size: NA
d_call: TRBD1
cdr3_nt: TGTGCCAGTGGCTTCCGGGACAGGGGGTTTAGGAACTATGGCTACACCTTC
cdr3_aa: CASGFRDRGFRNYGYTF

j_call: TRBJ2-3
v_call: TRBV20-1
clone_size: NA
d_call: NA
cdr3_nt: TGCAGTGCTATCAGATTAGATACGCAGTATTTT
cdr3_aa: CSAIRLDTQYF

j_call: TRBJ1-2
v_call: TRBV6-5
clone_size: NA
d_call: TRBD1
cdr3_nt: TGTGCCAGCAGTTACTCGAGACAGGGTAAAATTAATGGCTACACCTTC
cdr3_aa: CASSYSRQGKINGYTF

j_call: TRBJ2-2
v_call: TRBV12-3/TRBV12-4
clone_size: NA
d_call: NA
cdr3_nt: TGTGCCAGCAGTTCTTATACCGGGGAGCTGTTTTTT
cdr3_aa: CASSSYTGELFF

j_call: TRBJ2-3
v_call: TRBV6-6
clone_size: few
d_call: TRBD2
cdr3_nt: TGTGCCAGCACAGCGGGGAGCACAGATACGCAGTATTTT
cdr3_aa: CASTAGSTDTQYF

j_call: TRBJ2-6
v_call: TRBV7-9
clone_size: NA
d_call: NA
cdr3_nt: TGTGCCAGCAGCTACACAGGCTCTGGGGCCAACGTCCTGACTTTC
cdr3_aa: CASSYTGSGANVLTF

j_call: TRBJ1-5
v_call: TRBV5-1
clone_size: NA
d_call: NA
cdr3_nt: TGCGCCAGCAGCTTAGGGGCAGGCGCCTATAGCAATCAGCCCCAGCATTTT
cdr3_aa: CASSLGAGAYSNQPQHF

j_call: TRBJ2-3
v_call: TRBV3-1/TRBV3-2
clone_size: NA
d_call: NA
cdr3_nt: TGTGCCAGCAGCCAAGATGGGCTACTGAGCACAGATACGCAGTATTTT
cdr3_aa: CASSQDGLLSTDTQYF

j_call: TRBJ1-4
v_call: TRBV27
clone_size: NA
d_call: TRBD1
cdr3_nt: TGTGCCAGCAGTTTATTCGGGACAGGGGTTGCAAAACTGTTTTTT
cdr3_aa: CASSLFGTGVAKLFF

j_call: TRBJ2-7
v_call: TRBV6-5
clone_size: NA
d_call: TRBD1
cdr3_nt: TGTGCCAGCAGCCCGGGACAGAGAAGCTCCTACGAGCAGTACTTC
cdr3_aa: CASSPGQRSSYEQYF

j_call: TRBJ1-5
v_call: TRBV27
clone_size: NA
d_call: NA
cdr3_nt: TGTGCCAGCAAAGGCCAGGGTACTGTAGGACAGCCCCAGCATTTT
cdr3_aa: CASKGQGTVGQPQHF

j_call: TRBJ2-7
v_call: TRBV29-1
clone_size: NA
d_call: TRBD1
cdr3_nt: TGCAGCGCCGTAACAGGGGCCTACGAGCAGTACTTC
cdr3_aa: CSAVTGAYEQYF

j_call: TRBJ2-5
v_call: TRBV5-1
clone_size: NA
d_call: NA
cdr3_nt: TGCGCCAGCAGCGCTGAACTGCAAGAGACCCAGTACTTC
cdr3_aa: CASSAELQETQYF

j_call: TRBJ2-3
v_call: TRBV7-2
clone_size: NA
d_call: TRBD2
cdr3_nt: TGTGCCAGCAGCCGGGCGGGGGACCATACGCAGTATTTT
cdr3_aa: CASSRAGDHTQYF

j_call: TRBJ2-5
v_call: TRBV3-1/TRBV3-2
clone_size: NA
d_call: NA
cdr3_nt: TGTGCCAGCAGCCCCTATCGGACATCAGAGGAGACCCAGTACTTC
cdr3_aa: CASSPYRTSEETQYF

j_call: TRBJ1-1
v_call: TRBV9
clone_size: NA
d_call: NA
cdr3_nt: TGTGCCAGCAGCCCCGAAAATCGGGCTGAAGCTTTCTTT
cdr3_aa: CASSPENRAEAFF

j_call: TRBJ2-5
v_call: TRBV30
clone_size: NA
d_call: TRBD1
cdr3_nt: TGTGCCTGGAGTGTACGGGCAGGGGGCGAGACCCAGTACTTC
cdr3_aa: CAWSVRAGGETQYF

j_call: TRBJ2-1
v_call: TRBV18
clone_size: NA
d_call: TRBD1
cdr3_nt: TGTGCCAGCTCACCGGCGACAGGGGGCAATGAGCAGTTCTTC
cdr3_aa: CASSPATGGNEQFF

j_call: TRBJ2-7
v_call: TRBV6-1
clone_size: NA
d_call: TRBD2
cdr3_nt: TGTGCCAGCAGTGGTTTGGGACTAGCGGGAGCGACCAATTTCTACGAGCAGTACTTC
cdr3_aa: CASSGLGLAGATNFYEQYF

j_call: TRBJ1-2
v_call: TRBV6-1
clone_size: NA
d_call: NA
cdr3_nt: TGTGCCAGCAGTGACAAGGCCAGACCGGGCGGGGGCTACACCTTC
cdr3_aa: CASSDKARPGGGYTF

j_call: TRBJ2-2
v_call: TRBV7-8
clone_size: few
d_call: NA
cdr3_nt: TGTGCCAGCAGCTTAGGACTAGTCTTCGGGGAGCTGTTTTTT
cdr3_aa: CASSLGLVFGELFF

j_call: TRBJ1-1
v_call: TRBV4-1
clone_size: NA
d_call: TRBD1
cdr3_nt: TGCGCCAGCAGCCAAGATACGGGACAGAGCACTGAAGCTTTCTTT
cdr3_aa: CASSQDTGQSTEAFF

j_call: TRBJ2-1
v_call: TRBV5-6
clone_size: NA
d_call: TRBD1
cdr3_nt: TGTGCCAGCAGCCTGACAGGGGGCAGGTCCTACAATGAGCAGTTCTTC
cdr3_aa: CASSLTGGRSYNEQFF

j_call: TRBJ2-3
v_call: TRBV7-6
clone_size: NA
d_call: TRBD2
cdr3_nt: TGTGCCAGCAGCCCCTTAGCTAGCGGAAGCACAGATACGCAGTATTTT
cdr3_aa: CASSPLASGSTDTQYF

j_call: TRBJ1-4
v_call: TRBV11-2
clone_size: NA
d_call: TRBD1
cdr3_nt: TGTGCCAGCAGACAAGGACAGGGCACTAATGAAAAACTGTTTTTT
cdr3_aa: CASRQGQGTNEKLFF

j_call: TRBJ1-1
v_call: TRBV5-1
clone_size: once
d_call: NA
cdr3_nt: TGCGCCAGCAGCTTGGGTTACTCGGACACTGAAGCTTTCTTT
cdr3_aa: CASSLGYSDTEAFF

j_call: TRBJ1-4
v_call: TRBV5-1
clone_size: NA
d_call: TRBD1
cdr3_nt: TGCGCCAGCAGCCGCGAACAGGGGGATACACTGTTTTTT
cdr3_aa: CASSREQGDTLFF

j_call: TRBJ2-1
v_call: TRBV29-1
clone_size: few
d_call: NA
cdr3_nt: TGCAGCGTTAGCAACAATGAGCAGTTCTTC
cdr3_aa: CSVSNNEQFF

j_call: TRBJ2-5
v_call: TRBV5-1
clone_size: once
d_call: NA
cdr3_nt: TGCGCCAGCAGCTTGGTAGCAGGGGCCCAAGAGACCCAGTACTTC
cdr3_aa: CASSLVAGAQETQYF

j_call: TRBJ2-7
v_call: TRBV4-1
clone_size: NA
d_call: NA
cdr3_nt: TGCGCCAGCAGCCAATTTGGGGCGACCTACGAGCAGTACTTC
cdr3_aa: CASSQFGATYEQYF

j_call: TRBJ1-1
v_call: TRBV15
clone_size: NA
d_call: NA
cdr3_nt: TGTGCCACCAGCAGAGAGGGATGGGGGGATACTGAAGCTTTCTTT
cdr3_aa: CATSREGWGDTEAFF

j_call: TRBJ2-2
v_call: TRBV3-1/TRBV3-2
clone_size: NA
d_call: TRBD2
cdr3_nt: TGTGCCAGCAGCGTAGCGGGAGGGAGTACCGGGGAGCTGTTTTTT
cdr3_aa: CASSVAGGSTGELFF

j_call: TRBJ2-1
v_call: TRBV5-1
clone_size: many
d_call: TRBD2
cdr3_nt: TGCGCCAGCAGCAGAGAACCGGGACTAGCTCAGAATGAGCAGTTCTTC
cdr3_aa: CASSREPGLAQNEQFF

j_call: TRBJ2-1
v_call: TRBV29-1
clone_size: NA
d_call: NA
cdr3_nt: TGCAGCGTTGACGCATGGGGCAGGGACTACAATGAGCAGTTCTTC
cdr3_aa: CSVDAWGRDYNEQFF

j_call: TRBJ2-1
v_call: TRBV12-3/TRBV12-4
clone_size: NA
d_call: NA
cdr3_nt: TGTGCCAGCAGTTTAGGAGGTGGCGATGAGCAGTTCTTC
cdr3_aa: CASSLGGGDEQFF

j_call: TRBJ1-5
v_call: TRBV19
clone_size: NA
d_call: NA
cdr3_nt: TGTGCCAGTAGTATTGGCTTCCGAGGGTCTGAGCCCCAGCATTTT
cdr3_aa: CASSIGFRGSEPQHF

j_call: TRBJ1-4
v_call: TRBV5-1
clone_size: NA
d_call: NA
cdr3_nt: TGCGCCAGCAGCGAGGGGGCAACTAATGAAAAACTGTTTTTT
cdr3_aa: CASSEGATNEKLFF

j_call: TRBJ1-6
v_call: TRBV5-1
clone_size: NA
d_call: NA
cdr3_nt: TGCGCCAGCAGCTTGGGGAGCGGGAATTCACCCCTCCACTTT
cdr3_aa: CASSLGSGNSPLHF

j_call: TRBJ2-7
v_call: TRBV7-2
clone_size: NA
d_call: NA
cdr3_nt: TGTGCCAGCAGCTTAGTTGGGGTCGGGAGCTCCTACGAGCAGTACTTC
cdr3_aa: CASSLVGVGSSYEQYF